The T cell receptor beta chain described here comes from a study of control samples from healthy donors and cancer patients. The CDR3 totals 15 residues. CDR1 is WNHNN and CDR2 is SYGVQD in the germline V gene (reference sequence). Deletions cut 0 bases from V and 5 bases from J, with 12 bases between. Assay: immunoSEQ multiplex PCR; the TCRdb copy retains only in-frame clones and omits some. The sample has roughly 180,000 clones; approximately 91% are singletons. This sequence was found in a woman aged 40 to 50 in good health. The sequenced sample was blood. The chain combines TRBV10-1 with TRBJ2-3; D possibly corresponds to TRBD1 (5 bases). The CDR3 loop is CASSESHQGVDTQYF. DNA of the CDR3: TGCGCCAGCAGTGAGTCTCACCAAGGGGTAGATACGCAGTATTTT.